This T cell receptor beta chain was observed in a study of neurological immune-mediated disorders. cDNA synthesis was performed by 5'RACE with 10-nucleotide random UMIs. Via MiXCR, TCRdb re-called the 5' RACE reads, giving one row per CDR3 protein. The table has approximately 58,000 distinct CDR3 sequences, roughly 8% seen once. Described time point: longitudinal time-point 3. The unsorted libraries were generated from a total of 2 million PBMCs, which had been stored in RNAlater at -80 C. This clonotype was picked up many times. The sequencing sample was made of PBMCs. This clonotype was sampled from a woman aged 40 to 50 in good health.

Here the CDR3 DNA reads TGCAGCGTTGAGACAGCTTCAAACTATGGCTACACCTTC. The encoded protein is CSVETASNYGYTF. The chain links TRBV29-1 to TRBJ1-2, with D possibly TRBD1 on 5 matching bases. V was shortened by 3 bases and J by 2 bases, with 10 bases between the two germline ends. This CDR3 is built from 13 residues. The germline gives CDR1 SQVTM, CDR2 ANQGSEA. The full variable domain, with the rest looked up from reference TRBV29-1 and TRBJ1-2, is SAVISQKPSRDICQRGTSLTIQCQVDSQVTMMFWYRQQPGQSLTLIATANQGSEATYESGFVIDKFPISRPNLTFSTLTVSNMSPEDSSIYLCSVETASNYGYTFGSGTRLTVV.